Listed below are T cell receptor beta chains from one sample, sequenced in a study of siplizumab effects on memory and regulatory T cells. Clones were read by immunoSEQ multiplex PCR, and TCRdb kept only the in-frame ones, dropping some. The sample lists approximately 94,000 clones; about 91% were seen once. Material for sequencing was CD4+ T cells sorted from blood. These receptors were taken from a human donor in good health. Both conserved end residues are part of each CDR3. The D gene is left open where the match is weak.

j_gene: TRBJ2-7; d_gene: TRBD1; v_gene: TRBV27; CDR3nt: TGTGCCAGCATACAGGACAGGGGTAGGTACGAGCAGTACTTC; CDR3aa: CASIQDRGRYEQYF
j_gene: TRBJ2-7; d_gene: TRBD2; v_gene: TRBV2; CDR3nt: TGTGCCAGCAGTGTGCTGACTAGCGGGGAATTCTCCTACGAGCAGTACTTC; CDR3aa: CASSVLTSGEFSYEQYF
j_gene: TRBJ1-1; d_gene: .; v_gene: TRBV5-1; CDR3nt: TGCGCCAGCAGGGGGGACACTGAAGCTTTCTTT; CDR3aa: CASRGDTEAFF
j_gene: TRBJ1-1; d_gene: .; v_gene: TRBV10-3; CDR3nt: TGTGCCATCAGTGATCTGATGGCTGAAGCTTTCTTT; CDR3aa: CAISDLMAEAFF
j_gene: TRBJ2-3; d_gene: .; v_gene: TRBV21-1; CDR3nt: TGTGCCAGCAGCAAGGGGGGAGGCACAGATACGCAGTATTTT; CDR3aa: CASSKGGGTDTQYF
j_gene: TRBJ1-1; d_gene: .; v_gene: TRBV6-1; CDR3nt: TGTGCCAGCAGGACCTTTAAGACAGCGAACACTGAAGCTTTCTTT; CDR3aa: CASRTFKTANTEAFF
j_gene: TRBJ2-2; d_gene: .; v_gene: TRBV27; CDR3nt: TGTGCCAGCAGTGCCGGGACACTGAACACCGGGGAGCTGTTTTTT; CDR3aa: CASSAGTLNTGELFF
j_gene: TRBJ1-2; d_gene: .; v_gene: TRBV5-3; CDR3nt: TGTGCCAGAAGCTTGTGGAAGGACTATGGCTACACCTTC; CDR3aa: CARSLWKDYGYTF
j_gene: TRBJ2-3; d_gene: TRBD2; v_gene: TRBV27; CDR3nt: TGTGCCAGCAGTTTAGAAGGTAGCGGGGGGGCGGCAGATACGCAGTATTTT; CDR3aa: CASSLEGSGGAADTQYF
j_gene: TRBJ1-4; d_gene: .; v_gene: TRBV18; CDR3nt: TGTGCCAGCTCACCACCTCTTTTTCGGGCAGGGGATAATGAAAAACTGTTTTTT; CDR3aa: CASSPPLFRAGDNEKLFF
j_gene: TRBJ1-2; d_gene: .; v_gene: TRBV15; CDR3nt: TGTGCCACCAGCAGAGATCGAGGCTGGGGCTACACCTTC; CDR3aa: CATSRDRGWGYTF
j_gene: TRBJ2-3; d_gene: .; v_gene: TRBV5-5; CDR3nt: TGTGCCAGCAGCTTGGTCCGCGATACGCAGTATTTT; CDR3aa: CASSLVRDTQYF
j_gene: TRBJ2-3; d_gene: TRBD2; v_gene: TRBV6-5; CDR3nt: TGTGCCAGCAGTTGGAGCGGGGGATCTAGCACAGATACGCAGTATTTT; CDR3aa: CASSWSGGSSTDTQYF
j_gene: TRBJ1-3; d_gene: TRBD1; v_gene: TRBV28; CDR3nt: TGTGCCAGCAGTCCGGTCAGGGGGCCTGGAAACACCATATATTTT; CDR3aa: CASSPVRGPGNTIYF
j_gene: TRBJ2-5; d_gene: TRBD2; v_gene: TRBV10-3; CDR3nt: TGTGCCATCAGTGAGTCCAGCGGGGGGGAGAGGGAGACCCAGTACTTC; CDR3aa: CAISESSGGERETQYF
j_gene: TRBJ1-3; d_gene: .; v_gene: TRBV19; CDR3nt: TGTGCCAGTAATGGAAACACCATATATTTT; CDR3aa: CASNGNTIYF
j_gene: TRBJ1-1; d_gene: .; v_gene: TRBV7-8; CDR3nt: TGTGCCAGCAGCCCCCTCACTGAAGCTTTCTTT; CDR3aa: CASSPLTEAFF